This T cell receptor (beta chain) was retrieved from a study of chemoradiotherapy in HPV16-positive cancers. In the study overall: A couple of HPV16-positive patients' cells yielded candidate HPV-specific clones and common motifs. Study-level points and caveats: During treatment, candidate HPV-specific clones and E7-related motifs expanded in tumor.

The method was immunoSEQ multiplex PCR; TCRdb's version includes in-frame clones alone and lacks a portion of them. This sample has about 14,000 clones, with roughly 89% found just once. Turning to this clone: What it binds is unknown. Because the CDR3's place on the DNA is in doubt, the DNA is left out and the CDR3 is given as listed by TCRdb.

The CDR3 contains 13 residues when both ends are counted. In germline, CDR1 is SGHRS, CDR2 YFSETQ. The sequencing used tumor tissue, collected from a patient who underwent chemoradiotherapy. The receptor was derived from a human donor with HPV-associated anogenital cancer. This chain links TRBV5-1 with TRBJ2-2. CDR3 residues: CASSLFGAGELFF.